The clone carrying this T cell receptor beta chain was observed once. The target antigen is unknown. This specimen belongs to a study of CD8 T cells in Susac syndrome. Study results and caveats: The relatively small number of individuals in the TCR sequencing and HLA analysis was acknowledged by the study.

The CDR3 contains 13 residues. V lost 8 bases, J lost 2 bases, and 15 bases lay in between. CDR1 is SQVTM and CDR2 is ANQGSEA in the germline V gene. Reverse transcription used roughly 0.45 to 1 ug RNA and random hexamers. Using its own MiXCR run on the immunoSEQ multiplex PCR reads, TCRdb lists one record per CDR3 protein. In the table there are 300,000 or so distinct CDR3 sequences, 90% to 95% of which are singletons. TCR beta from blood CD8+ and CD4+ T cells was sequenced. TEMRA cells were FACS-enriched, and CD8+ and CD4+ T cells were isolated negatively. The clonotype originates from a human donor with multiple sclerosis. Sequenced input: CD4+ T cells from PBMCs. This rearrangement joins TRBV29-1 to TRBJ1-2, with D tentatively TRBD1 (5 bases). CDR3 protein: CSSRDVRNYGYTF. The CDR3 nucleotides are TGCAGCTCTAGGGACGTTCGGAACTATGGCTACACCTTC.